This is a list of T cell receptor beta chains from one sample in a study of blood T cell repertoires in COVID-19. Produced via immunoSEQ multiplex PCR; TCRdb's table is partial and in-frame only. The sample lists more than 150,000 clones, roughly 82% occurring once. Sequencing was carried out using peripheral blood. Source of these receptors: a woman under 40 with acute or convalescent COVID-19. CDR3s include the opening cysteine and the closing phenylalanine or tryptophan. A D gene is named only where the DNA matches it firmly. Rows may omit the clone size; those that give it use once, few, many or a size class.

D gene: NA; V gene: TRBV6-5; clone size: NA; J gene: TRBJ2-7; CDR3 DNA: TGTGCCAGCAGGAGCGGGCAATCCTACGAGCAGTACTTC; CDR3 protein: CASRSGQSYEQYF
D gene: TRBD2; V gene: TRBV10-2; clone size: NA; J gene: TRBJ2-1; CDR3 DNA: TGCGCCAGCATCTTGCTAGCGGGGAGCTCCTACAATGAGCAGTTCTTC; CDR3 protein: CASILLAGSSYNEQFF
D gene: NA; V gene: TRBV7-2; clone size: once; J gene: TRBJ2-3; CDR3 DNA: TGTGCCAGCAGCTTTCTCACTTACACAGATACGCAGTATTTT; CDR3 protein: CASSFLTYTDTQYF
D gene: TRBD2; V gene: TRBV13; clone size: NA; J gene: TRBJ2-1; CDR3 DNA: TGTGCCAGCAGCCCCAGGAGCGGGAGGGAACCCTACAATGAGCAGTTCTTC; CDR3 protein: CASSPRSGREPYNEQFF
D gene: NA; V gene: TRBV11-3; clone size: NA; J gene: TRBJ2-2; CDR3 DNA: TGTGCCAGCAGCTCGACAGGTGGAGCCGGGGAGCTGTTTTTT; CDR3 protein: CASSSTGGAGELFF
D gene: NA; V gene: TRBV21-1; clone size: NA; J gene: TRBJ1-6; CDR3 DNA: TGTGCCAGCAGCACCGGACAGTCAGCCCACTTT; CDR3 protein: CASSTGQSAHF
D gene: TRBD2; V gene: TRBV7-8; clone size: NA; J gene: TRBJ2-1; CDR3 DNA: TGTGCCAGCAGCAAAGCACTAGCGTTTGATGAGCAGTTCTTC; CDR3 protein: CASSKALAFDEQFF
D gene: NA; V gene: TRBV5-1; clone size: NA; J gene: TRBJ2-7; CDR3 DNA: TGCGCCAGCAGCTTGGTCCTACAGGGTATCCCCTACGAGCAGTACTTC; CDR3 protein: CASSLVLQGIPYEQYF
D gene: NA; V gene: TRBV2; clone size: NA; J gene: TRBJ1-1; CDR3 DNA: TGTGCCAGCAGTGAACGGGGGGCCGCTGAAGCTTTCTTT; CDR3 protein: CASSERGAAEAFF
D gene: NA; V gene: TRBV5-1; clone size: NA; J gene: TRBJ1-3; CDR3 DNA: TGCGCCAGCAGCTATACAGCGGGCCCCGCTGGAAACACCATATATTTT; CDR3 protein: CASSYTAGPAGNTIYF
D gene: TRBD1; V gene: TRBV19; clone size: NA; J gene: TRBJ1-1; CDR3 DNA: TGTGCCAGTAGGTGGACAGGAGCAAACACTGAAGCTTTCTTT; CDR3 protein: CASRWTGANTEAFF
D gene: TRBD1; V gene: TRBV9; clone size: NA; J gene: TRBJ2-3; CDR3 DNA: TGTGCCAGCAGCTCCCGGACAGGGGATGCGGCAGATACGCAGTATTTT; CDR3 protein: CASSSRTGDAADTQYF
D gene: NA; V gene: TRBV6-5; clone size: NA; J gene: TRBJ1-3; CDR3 DNA: TGTGCCAGCAGTCGTTCCAGGTTCTCTGGAAACACCATATATTTT; CDR3 protein: CASSRSRFSGNTIYF
D gene: NA; V gene: TRBV6-5; clone size: NA; J gene: TRBJ2-7; CDR3 DNA: TGTGCCAGCAGTTACATGAGCGAGCAGTACTTC; CDR3 protein: CASSYMSEQYF
D gene: TRBD2; V gene: TRBV27; clone size: NA; J gene: TRBJ2-1; CDR3 DNA: TGTGCCAGCAGTTTACGGTTAGCGGGGGGGCCAGGGTCCTACAATGAGCAGTTCTTC; CDR3 protein: CASSLRLAGGPGSYNEQFF
D gene: TRBD2; V gene: TRBV7-9; clone size: NA; J gene: TRBJ2-3; CDR3 DNA: TGTGCCAGCAGCTTCCCCCCCTCACTAGCGGGAGGTACAGATACGCAGTATTTT; CDR3 protein: CASSFPPSLAGGTDTQYF
D gene: TRBD1; V gene: TRBV6-1; clone size: once; J gene: TRBJ2-7; CDR3 DNA: TGTGCCAGCAGTGAAGTCGGGACAGGCGAGCAGTACTTC; CDR3 protein: CASSEVGTGEQYF
D gene: NA; V gene: TRBV7-7; clone size: NA; J gene: TRBJ1-4; CDR3 DNA: TGTGCTAGCAGCTTATCGGGGACTAATGAAAAACTGTTTTTT; CDR3 protein: CASSLSGTNEKLFF
D gene: NA; V gene: TRBV29-1; clone size: NA; J gene: TRBJ1-4; CDR3 DNA: TGCAGCGTTTTATCCCCCCAGGGTCACAATGAAAAACTGTTTTTT; CDR3 protein: CSVLSPQGHNEKLFF
D gene: NA; V gene: TRBV10-3; clone size: once; J gene: TRBJ1-2; CDR3 DNA: TGTGCCACCAGGACAGCTTTCGGGAGCTATGGCTACACCTTC; CDR3 protein: CATRTAFGSYGYTF
D gene: NA; V gene: TRBV7-3; clone size: NA; J gene: TRBJ2-2; CDR3 DNA: TGTGCCAGCAGGGCTACTAGCAGAGGGACCGGGGAGCTGTTTTTT; CDR3 protein: CASRATSRGTGELFF
D gene: TRBD1; V gene: TRBV5-1; clone size: NA; J gene: TRBJ2-2; CDR3 DNA: TGCGCCAGCAGGAAAATCCTTGCCGGGACAGGAAACACCGGGGAGCTGTTTTTT; CDR3 protein: CASRKILAGTGNTGELFF
D gene: TRBD2; V gene: TRBV29-1; clone size: NA; J gene: TRBJ2-1; CDR3 DNA: TGCAGCGGGGACGTGGGACTAGCGGGGGGCCATGAGCAGTTCTTC; CDR3 protein: CSGDVGLAGGHEQFF
D gene: NA; V gene: TRBV11-2; clone size: NA; J gene: TRBJ1-2; CDR3 DNA: TGTGCCAGCAGCTCAATACGACAGGCTAACTATGGCTACACCTTC; CDR3 protein: CASSSIRQANYGYTF
D gene: NA; V gene: TRBV4-2; clone size: few; J gene: TRBJ2-7; CDR3 DNA: TGTGCCAGCAGCCAAGGCCCGTCTAGCGAATCCTACGAGCAGTACTTC; CDR3 protein: CASSQGPSSESYEQYF
D gene: NA; V gene: TRBV10-2; clone size: NA; J gene: TRBJ1-2; CDR3 DNA: TGCGCCAGCAGTGAAAGGGGGGGTGGCTACACCTTC; CDR3 protein: CASSERGGGYTF
D gene: TRBD1; V gene: TRBV7-6; clone size: NA; J gene: TRBJ2-2; CDR3 DNA: TGTGCCAGCAGCCATACCACCGGGACAGGGATCGGGGAGCTGTTTTTT; CDR3 protein: CASSHTTGTGIGELFF
D gene: TRBD2; V gene: TRBV30; clone size: NA; J gene: TRBJ2-1; CDR3 DNA: TGTGCCTGGAGTGTACCGAGGACTAGTTGGAATGAGCAGTTCTTC; CDR3 protein: CAWSVPRTSWNEQFF
D gene: NA; V gene: TRBV5-1; clone size: NA; J gene: TRBJ1-4; CDR3 DNA: TGCGCCAGCAGCTCGGGAGCAACTAATGAAAAACTGTTTTTT; CDR3 protein: CASSSGATNEKLFF